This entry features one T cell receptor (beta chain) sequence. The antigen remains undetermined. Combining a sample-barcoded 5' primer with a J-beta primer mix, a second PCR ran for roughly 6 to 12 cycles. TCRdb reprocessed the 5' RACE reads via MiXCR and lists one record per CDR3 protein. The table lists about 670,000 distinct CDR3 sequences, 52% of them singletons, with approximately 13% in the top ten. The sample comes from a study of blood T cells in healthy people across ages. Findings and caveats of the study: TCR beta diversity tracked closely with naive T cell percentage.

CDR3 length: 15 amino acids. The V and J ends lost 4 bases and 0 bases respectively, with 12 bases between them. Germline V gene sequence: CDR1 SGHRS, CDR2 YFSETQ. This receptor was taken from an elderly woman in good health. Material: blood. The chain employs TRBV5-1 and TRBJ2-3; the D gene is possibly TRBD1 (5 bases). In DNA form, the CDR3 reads TGCGCCAGCAGCCGACAGCCAAGGAGCACAGATACGCAGTATTTT. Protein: CASSRQPRSTDTQYF.